These 20 T cell receptor delta chains originate from one sample sequenced in a study of gamma-delta T cells after stem cell transplantation listed by TCRdb under 2016. The method behind the library was RT-PCR. The sequencing machine was an Illumina MiSeq. TCRdb recomputed clones from the public reads with CATT; identical DNA rows were then combined. Here the sample has more than 2,500 delta-chain clones; about 25% occur a single time. Around 7% of the sample comes from the top ten. Sequenced input: gamma-delta T cells. Receptors originate from a human donor. It is not recorded whose cells these are; they may come from a transplant donor.

Remarks on this clone: This may stem from a read error, because a much larger clone lies one nucleotide away. This sequence joins TRDV2 and TRDJ3; possibly TRDD3 for D (5 bases). CDR3 size: 21 residues. The V gene's germline CDR1 is GEAIGNYY and CDR2 EKD. This CDR3 reads CACDDKKTCGSSSWATRQMFF. The CDR3 DNA is TGTGCCTGTGACGACAAGAAAACGTGCGGGTCAAGCTCCTGGGCCACCCGACAGATGTTTTTC.

This clone occurred a few times. A far more abundant clone sits one base away, making this likely a read error. V is TRDV2 and J is TRDJ3, with 9 bases identical to TRDD3. The CDR3 consists of 19 residues. J gave up 10 bases and V 3 bases, and 18 bases lay outside the gene matches. In germline, CDR1 is GEAIGNYY, CDR2 EKD. CDR3 amino acids: CACDAVLGDAGKATRQMFF. CDR3 nucleotide sequence: TGTGCCTGTGACGCCGTACTGGGGGACGCTGGTAAAGCTACCCGACAGATGTTTTTC.

As to this clone: This may be a read error: a much more frequent sequence differs by one nucleotide. The same CDR3 arises from other DNA sequences in this sample as well. The chain carries TRDV2 and TRDJ3; perhaps TRDD3 as D (5 bases). CDR1 and CDR2 from the germline V gene are GEAIGNYY and EKD. The CDR3 runs to 22 residues. The CDR3: CACDTGSLVPPTCSWDTRQMFF. Written as DNA, the CDR3 is TGTGCCTGTGACACGGGCAGCCTAGTTCCACCCACCTGCTCCTGGGACACTCGACAGATGTTTTTC.

Sample share makes this clone large. J is TRDJ2 and V is TRDV2; 13 nucleotides match TRDD3. Germline CDR1 is GEAIGNYY and CDR2 is EKD. The CDR3 contains 21 residues. J was trimmed by 5 bases and V by 3 bases; bases with no gene match: 20. Written as DNA, the CDR3 is TGTGCCTGTGACCGATATTACTGGGGGATACGCGGAGTGGGGTTCACAGCACAACTCTTCTTT. Encoded protein: CACDRYYWGIRGVGFTAQLFF.

About this clone: A single base separates this from a much larger clone, so it may be a read error. Other DNA sequences in the same sample also yield this CDR3. V is TRDV2 and J is TRDJ3; 9 bases line up with TRDD3. This CDR3 has 19 residues. Germline CDR1 reads GEAIGNYY; CDR2 reads EKD. This CDR3 reads CACDTGGIPSSWDTRQMFF. CDR3 nucleotide sequence: TGTGCCTGTGACACCGGGGGGATACCCAGCTCCTGGGACACCCGACAGATGTTCTTC.

Details on this clone: With a much larger clone just one base away, this may be a read error. V is TRDV2 and J is TRDJ1, with 9 positions matching TRDD3. This CDR3 has 22 residues. Looked up from germline, CDR1 is GEAIGNYY and CDR2 is EKD. V was clipped by 2 bases and J by 3 bases; unmatched bases: 27. The CDR3 loop reads CACDIRQSGPSSWGYAADKLIF. The CDR3 nucleotides read TGTGCCTGTGACATAAGACAATCAGGCCCTTCCTCCTGGGGATACGCGGCCGATAAACTCATCTTT.

As to this clone: A read error may be the cause here, since a much bigger clone is one base away. Other DNA sequences from this sample encode an identical CDR3 as well. The chain links TRDV3 to TRDJ1; the D gene is possibly TRDD3 (6 bases). V dropped 3 bases and J dropped 11 bases, with 22 bases sitting between them. The CDR3 is 13 residues long. Germline CDR1 and CDR2: TVYSNPD and GDNSRS (reference sequence). The CDR3 nucleotides read TGTGCCTTCTCAGTACTGGGTGTCTCCAAGCTCATCTTT. Residues: CAFSVLGVSKLIF.

The chain couples TRDV2 to TRDJ2, with 7 positions matching TRDD3. Germline CDR1 is GEAIGNYY and CDR2 is EKD. This CDR3 is built from 19 residues. V shed 5 bases, J shed 0 bases, and the junction held 17 bases outside the gene matches. The CDR3 region has the DNA TGTGCCTGTGGCACGTCGCGGGGGATTGGCGCGGCTTTGACAGCACAACTCTTCTTT. It specifies CACGTSRGIGAALTAQLFF.

With respect to this clone: Since a much larger clone is just one base distant, this may be a read error. Other DNA variants within this sample encode the same CDR3. The genes are TRDV2 and TRDJ1; 11 bases agree with TRDD3. CDR1 and CDR2 from the germline V gene are GEAIGNYY and EKD. The CDR3 length is 22 residues. Here the CDR3 reads CACATRNPPYWGIRLYTDKLIF. As DNA, the CDR3 is TGTGCCTGCGCCACCCGGAATCCTCCTTACTGGGGGATAAGGCTCTACACTGATAAACTCATCTTT.

Notes on this clone: A much larger clone lies a single base off, so this may be a read error. The V gene is TRDV2, the J gene TRDJ3, with a possible D match to TRDD3 (6 bases). The CDR3 runs 19 residues. Germline CDR1 GEAIGNYY, CDR2 EKD. Trimming removed 2 bases from V and 0 bases from J, with 16 bases in between. CDR3 in amino acids: CACDKFGGLISWDTRQMFF. The CDR3 nucleotides are TGTGCCTGTGACAAGTTTGGGGGGCTTATCTCCTGGGACACCCGACAGATGTTTTTC.

A note on this clone: This could be a read error, since a much larger clone is one nucleotide away. The chain carries TRDV2 and TRDJ1, with 10 bases fitting TRDD3. Per germline, CDR1 GEAIGNYY and CDR2 EKD. The J segment lost 3 bases and the V segment lost 5 bases, leaving 5 bases of the junction unmatched. This CDR3 is 14 amino acids long. The CDR3 DNA sequence: TGTGCCTGTGGCGAACTGGGGGATCCCGATAAACTCATCTTT. It encodes CACGELGDPDKLIF.

On this clone: A read error is possible here, since a much larger clone lies one base away. Different DNA sequences within this sample yield the same CDR3. The chain has TRDV1 and TRDJ1; 11 bases agree with TRDD3. The CDR3 covers 23 residues. Per germline, CDR1 TSWWSYY and CDR2 QGS. The CDR3: CALGVTGPILPAYWGINTDKLIF. The CDR3 region has the DNA TGTGCTCTTGGTGTAACAGGGCCGATTCTTCCTGCGTACTGGGGGATAAACACCGATAAGCTCATCTTT.

Of note for this clone: Sequence at one end of the junction differs from germline and may be a read error. The chain is built from TRDV1 and TRDJ1; TRDD3 matches 9 bases. Germline lookup yields CDR1 TSWWSYY and CDR2 QGS. The CDR3 is made up of 22 amino acids. CDR3 protein: CAIGEGCSSTTGGRYYTDKLIF. The CDR3 DNA is TGTGCTATTGGGGAAGGTTGTTCCAGTACTACTGGGGGACGTTACTACACCGATAAACTCATCTTT.

This clone is medium-sized in the sample. The chain uses TRDV2 and TRDJ2, with 7 bases matching TRDD3. V shed 1 base and J 0 bases; nucleotides not matched to a gene: 13. CDR1 is GEAIGNYY, CDR2 EKD, per germline. This CDR3 has 19 residues. The CDR3: CACDTSRGIGAALTAQLFF. The CDR3 coding sequence is TGTGCCTGTGACACGTCGCGGGGGATTGGCGCGGCTTTGACAGCACAACTCTTCTTT.

In this sample, this clone is medium-sized (0.01 to 0.1%). An end of the junction does not agree with germline; a read error may underlie this. Other nucleotide sequences from this sample produce the same CDR3. The chain joins TRDV1 to TRDJ2; D is perhaps TRDD2 or TRDD3 (5 bases each). The CDR3 runs 20 residues. Per the germline V gene, CDR1 is TSWWSYY and CDR2 is QGS. The CDR3 here is CALGEDGALRGGTDAAQLFF. CDR3 nucleotides: TGTGCTCTTGGGGAAGATGGAGCCCTACGAGGGGGTACTGACGCAGCACAGCTCTTCTTT.

This clone was seen a handful of times. A far bigger clonotype differs at one base, so this is likely a read error. The chain joins TRDV2 to TRDJ1; 7 bases map to TRDD3. The CDR3 covers 15 residues. CDR1 is GEAIGNYY, CDR2 EKD, per germline. The CDR3 loop is CACDTLLGYTDKHIF. CDR3 DNA: TGTGCCTGTGACACTTTACTGGGGTACACCGATAAACACATCTTT.

As regards this clone: A single base separates this from a much larger clone, so it may be a read error. V and J are TRDV2 and TRDJ1; TRDD3 aligns across 9 bases. The CDR3 extends over 21 amino acids. Germline V CDR1 and CDR2: GEAIGNYY, EKD. V dropped 3 bases and J dropped 0; count of bases not matched to a gene: 22. The CDR3 sequence is CACDYVSTTGGQKRYTDKLIF. For the CDR3, the DNA is TGTGCCTGTGACTACGTATCGACTACTGGGGGACAAAAGCGGTACACCGATAAACTCATCTTT.

This clone is medium-sized. Within the sample, other DNA sequences also encode this same CDR3. The chain employs TRAV29/DV5 and TRDJ1; 13 positions agree with TRDD3. This CDR3 has 18 residues. Germline assignment: CDR1 NSMFDY and CDR2 ISSIKDK. With 5 bases clipped from V and 7 bases from J, the junction kept 20 bases outside the gene matches. CDR3 protein: CAANQPSWGTGGYGKLIF. The CDR3 bases are TGTGCAGCCAATCAACCTTCCTGGGGTACTGGGGGATACGGTAAACTCATCTTT.

This clone was seen only once. V is TRDV1 and J is TRDJ1; 12 bases are a match to TRDD3. There are 23 residues in the CDR3. Trimming took 2 bases from V and 5 from J; bases not matched to a gene: 27. The germline V gene encodes CDR1 TSWWSYY and CDR2 QGS. The chain's CDR3 is CALGESSLRLTYWGIQGGDKLIF. CDR3 coding DNA: TGTGCTCTTGGGGAAAGTAGCCTACGTCTAACGTACTGGGGGATACAAGGGGGAGATAAACTCATCTTT.

This clone is termed large. This rearrangement joins TRDV1 to TRDJ1; D not resolved. This CDR3 has 11 residues. Looked up from germline, CDR1 is TSWWSYY and CDR2 is QGS. The V gene lost 3 bases and the J gene lost 7 bases, with 6 bases spanning the gap. CDR3 protein: CALGEQGKLIF. In DNA, the CDR3 is TGTGCTCTTGGGGAGCAAGGTAAACTCATCTTT.